Below, 12 T cell receptor beta chains from the same sample are listed, as sequenced in a study of blood T cell repertoires in COVID-19. Profiling relied on immunoSEQ multiplex PCR, and the TCRdb table lists in-frame clones only, not all of them. Seen here are some 150,000 clones, roughly four fifths observed once, and the top ten hold 9% to 10%. The sample taken for sequencing was peripheral blood. Receptor source: a woman between 50 and 59 years old with active or convalescent COVID-19.

The chain employs TRBV6-2 or TRBV6-3 and TRBJ2-6; the D gene is possibly TRBD2 (5 bases). The CDR3 totals 16 residues. In germline, CDR1 is MNHEY, CDR2 SVGEGT. Trimming left V 4 bases short and J 0 bases short, with 10 bases between. The CDR3 nucleotides are TGTGCCAGCAGTTGGCGGGTCCACTCTGGGGCCAACGTCCTGACTTTC. This gives the protein CASSWRVHSGANVLTF.

The rearrangement joins TRBV7-2 to TRBJ2-5, with TRBD2 matching over 16 bases. The CDR3 length is 17 residues. Germline trimming cut 5 bases from V and 2 bases from J; bases unmatched to any gene: 5. Germline values: CDR1 SGHTA, CDR2 FQGNSA. CDR3 sequence: CASSLGTSGGGQETQYF. CDR3 DNA: TGTGCCAGCAGCCTCGGGACTAGCGGGGGGGGACAAGAGACCCAGTACTTC.

V and J are TRBV4-1 and TRBJ1-1, with a weak D call TRBD1 (5 bases). The V gene lost 8 bases and the J gene lost 1 base, with 14 bases spanning the gap. The CDR3 is made up of 14 amino acids. The germline CDR1 and CDR2 sequences are MGHRA and YSYEKL. CDR3: CASSWGRENTEAFF. The DNA for the CDR3 is TGCGCCAGCTCCTGGGGGAGGGAGAACACTGAAGCTTTCTTT.

This clone has a single count. The chain carries TRBV30 and TRBJ2-7, with TRBD1 matching over 7 bases. This CDR3 region has 11 residues. The germline CDR1 and CDR2 sequences are GTSNPN and SVGIG (reference sequence). The V segment lost 5 bases and the J segment 3 bases; nucleotides outside the gene matches: 1. The CDR3 coding sequence is TGTGCCTGGTGGGACAGCTACGAGCAGTACTTC. Translated, it gives CAWWDSYEQYF. Looking up the rest from reference TRBV30 and TRBJ2-7 gives the full variable domain: SQTIHQWPATLVQPVGSPLSLECTVEGTSNPNLYWYRQAAGRGLQLLFYSVGIGQISSEVPQNLSASRPQDRQFILSSKKLLLSDSGFYLCAWWDSYEQYFGPGTRLTVT.

The chain has TRBV2 and TRBJ1-2, with 11 bases fitting TRBD1. V lost 3 bases, J lost 0 bases, and 3 bases stayed unmatched. The CDR3 is made up of 16 amino acids. Germline V CDR1 and CDR2: SNHLY, FYNNEI. The CDR3 DNA reads as TGTGCCAGCAGTGAGGGGACAGGGGGAACTAACTATGGCTACACCTTC. Its protein product is CASSEGTGGTNYGYTF.

The chain is built from TRBV7-9 and TRBJ2-1; 7 nucleotides line up with TRBD2. In germline, CDR1 is SEHNR, CDR2 FQNEAQ (reference sequence). The CDR3 covers 12 residues. V shed 7 bases and J 7 bases; nucleotides not matched to a gene: 4. This CDR3 reads CASTGLGNEQFF. In DNA, the CDR3 is TGTGCCAGCACCGGACTAGGAAATGAGCAGTTCTTC.

The DNA of the CDR3 is TGTGCCAGCAGTGTGAACAGGGGGAACACTGAAGCTTTCTTT. Translating it yields CASSVNRGNTEAFF. This sequence joins TRBV2 and TRBJ1-1; 7 nucleotides line up with TRBD1. The CDR3 covers 14 residues. Trimming removed 4 bases from V and 1 base from J; junction bases left unmatched: 3. CDR1 is SNHLY, CDR2 FYNNEI, per germline.

V is TRBV5-6 and J is TRBJ2-5; TRBD1 matches at 9 bases. Germline V gene data show CDR1 as SGHDT and CDR2 as YYEEEE. Trimming at V came to 4 bases and at J to 5 bases, leaving 6 bases not matched to a gene. The CDR3 covers 14 residues. CDR3 coding DNA: TGTGCCAGCAGCCGAATAGGGACAGGGGAGACCCAGTACTTC. Its protein is CASSRIGTGETQYF.

V gene TRBV7-9 combines with J gene TRBJ1-3, with a tentative D call TRBD1 (5 bases). The CDR3 is 14 amino acids. Germline loops: CDR1 SEHNR, CDR2 FQNEAQ (reference sequence). V lost 1 base and J 4 bases, leaving 8 bases between the germline ends. In DNA, the CDR3 is TGTGCCAGCAGCTTAGAGACAGACGGAAACACCATATATTTT. As protein: CASSLETDGNTIYF.

The chain combines TRBV6-5 with TRBJ2-1, with 8 bases aligning to TRBD2. The CDR3 totals 15 residues. Germline values: CDR1 MNHEY, CDR2 SVGAGI. V shed 0 bases, J shed 10 bases, and the junction held 8 bases outside the gene matches. DNA for the CDR3: TGTGCCAGCAGTTACTCCATCGGGGGGGCTTGGGAGCAGTTCTTC. Encoded protein: CASSYSIGGAWEQFF.

This chain connects TRBV5-1 to TRBJ2-6, with a weak D call TRBD1 (6 bases). CDR3 size: 18 residues. V was shortened by 5 bases and J by 0 bases, with 18 bases between the two germline ends. Germline V gene lookup returns CDR1 SGHRS and CDR2 YFSETQ. The CDR3 sequence: CASRRLLDRASGANVLTF. The CDR3 DNA follows: TGCGCCAGCAGAAGACTACTGGACAGAGCCTCTGGGGCCAACGTCCTGACTTTC.

This chain links TRBV7-2 with TRBJ2-5, with 15 bases aligning to TRBD2. Germline CDR1 SGHTA, CDR2 FQGNSA. V trimming: 4 bases; J trimming: 5 bases; junction bases outside the gene matches: 8. The CDR3 sequence is 17 residues long. The CDR3 loop reads CASSSISGTSGGETQYF. The CDR3, as DNA: TGTGCCAGCAGCTCCATATCCGGGACTAGCGGGGGGGAGACCCAGTACTTC.